Shown below are 9 T cell receptor beta chains from a single sample sequenced in a study of glioma-infiltrating T cells. The iRepertoire nested amplicon-rescue multiplex PCR amplified TCR alpha and beta CDR3s from RNA. TCRdb reprocessed the multiplex PCR reads via MiXCR and lists one record per CDR3 protein. The data show about 180,000 distinct CDR3 sequences, with over 40% seen just once and roughly 5.2% held by the top ten. The sequenced sample consisted of glioma tissue, nonneoplastic brain tissue, or PBMCs (not recorded which). These receptors were obtained from a human donor with low-grade glioma or glioblastoma, undergoing nonglioma brain surgery, or in good health (not recorded which).

This clonotype was recorded at least ten times. The rearrangement joins TRBV19 to TRBJ1-5; no firm D call. Germline assignment: CDR1 LNHDA and CDR2 SQIVND (reference sequence). The CDR3 is made up of 15 amino acids. V was trimmed by 3 bases and J by 2 bases, leaving 11 bases between them. The CDR3 bases are TGTGCCAGTAGTATCGCGATCGGGGGCAATCAGCCCCAGCATTTT. Amino acid sequence: CASSIAIGGNQPQHF.

This clonotype was seen only a few times. This chain uses TRBV19 with TRBJ2-1, with TRBD2 matching over 11 bases. The length of the CDR3 is 15 residues. Losses at the gene ends were 6 bases for V and 5 bases for J; bases not matched to a gene: 6. From germline, CDR1 is LNHDA and CDR2 SQIVND (reference sequence). CDR3 DNA: TGTGCCAGTAGCAAGACTAGCGGGATTGACAATGAGCAGTTCTTC. This gives the protein CASSKTSGIDNEQFF. Using reference TRBV19 and TRBJ2-1 for the parts outside the CDR3, the full variable domain is DGGITQSPKYLFRKEGQNVTLSCEQNLNHDAMYWYRQDPGQGLRLIYYSQIVNDFQKGDIAEGYSVSREKKESFPLTVTSAQKNPTAFYLCASSKTSGIDNEQFFGPGTRLTVL.

In its sample, this clonotype was seen many times. This chain uses TRBV20-1 with TRBJ2-4; D is unresolved. The CDR3 has 13 amino acids. From germline, CDR1 is DFQATT and CDR2 SNEGSKA (reference sequence). Trimming left V 0 bases short and J 0 bases short, with 3 bases between. The DNA for the CDR3 is TGCAGTGCTAGAGAGCCAGCCAAAAACATTCAGTACTTC. Translation: CSAREPAKNIQYF.

This clonotype was detected many times. The rearrangement uses TRBV6-1 and TRBJ2-1, with TRBD2 matching 7 bases. This CDR3 is built from 14 residues. The V gene end was trimmed by 5 bases and the J gene end by 2 bases; junction bases not matched to a gene: 3. CDR1 MNHNS and CDR2 SASEGT come from the germline V gene. Here the CDR3 reads CASSLSGTYNEQFF. The CDR3 nucleotides are TGTGCCAGCAGTCTGAGCGGGACCTACAATGAGCAGTTCTTC.

The chain carries TRBV27 and TRBJ1-1; D is uncertain. V lost 7 bases and J 5 bases, leaving 20 bases between the germline ends. The CDR3 is made up of 15 amino acids. Germline V gene lookup returns CDR1 MNHEY and CDR2 SMNVEV (reference sequence). The CDR3 coding sequence is TGTGCCAGCATGTCCTCAACCCTAGGAGGGACTGAAGCTTTCTTT. This encodes CASMSSTLGGTEAFF.

This clonotype has a handful of counts. A single base separates this from a much larger clone, so it may be a read error. V usage is TRBV20-1 and J usage is TRBJ1-5; D call uncertain. CDR1 is DFQATT and CDR2 is SNEGSKA in the germline V gene (reference sequence). V lost 3 bases and J 7 bases, leaving 10 bases between the germline ends. This CDR3 region has 12 residues. CDR3 sequence (DNA): TGCAGTGCTAGTAGGTGTGGACAGCCCCAGCATTTT. Translated, it gives CSASRCGQPQHF.

This clonotype was seen a handful of times. The chain combines TRBV29-1 with TRBJ2-1; D is unresolved. The length of the CDR3 is 14 residues. Germline CDR1 reads SQVTM; CDR2 reads ANQGSEA. V gave up 7 bases and J gave up 9 bases, with 22 bases separating them. CDR3 DNA sequence: TGCAGCGGGTCCCAGACGCCTCCGATCGGTGAGCAGTTCTTC. Translating it yields CSGSQTPPIGEQFF.

The chain employs TRBV18 and TRBJ2-2; TRBD1 matches 8 bases. In germline, CDR1 is KGHSH, CDR2 LQKENI. V trimming: 4 bases; J trimming: 3 bases; junction bases outside the gene matches: 4. The CDR3 has 15 residues. Here the CDR3 DNA reads TGTGCCAGCTCACACCCGACAGGGGACACCGGGGAGCTGTTTTTT. As protein: CASSHPTGDTGELFF.

At least ten counts were recorded for this clonotype. The CDR3 bases are TGTGCCAGCAGCCCTTCGGGGCGGGGCGAGCAGTACTTC. Translated, it gives CASSPSGRGEQYF. The chain recombines TRBV28 with TRBJ2-7; the D gene is possibly TRBD2 (6 bases). The germline CDR1 and CDR2 sequences are MDHEN and SYDVKM. This CDR3 has 13 residues. V shed 6 bases and J shed 6 bases, with 15 bases lying between them.